Detailed here is one T cell receptor (beta chain). Its target is unknown. The repertoire was sequenced with immunoSEQ multiplex PCR; TCRdb's copy has only in-frame clones and lacks some. Among some 45,000 clones listed, 75% to 90% were seen once. The data were obtained in a study of OX40 agonist ivuxolimab in advanced cancers. Study overall: Among those enrolled, mean age was roughly 62 years (range about 20 to 79) and roughly 84% were male. Partial responses were achieved by three patients, of whom one had hepatocellular carcinoma and two had cutaneous melanoma. Regarding the study as a whole: The 0.1-3.0 mg/kg partial responders had among the lowest clonal expansion.

The germline CDR1 and CDR2 sequences are LNHDA and SQIVND (reference sequence). Deletions cut 3 bases from V and 16 bases from J, with 19 bases between. There are 13 residues in the CDR3. The sequence came from an adult with an advanced solid tumor such as melanoma, head and neck, liver or kidney cancer. The V call is TRBV19, the J call TRBJ2-1; D tentatively reads TRBD1 or TRBD2 (6 bases each). Sequencing used CD4+ or CD8+ T cells sorted from blood, obtained in a trial of the OX40 agonist ivuxolimab. CDR3 DNA sequence: TGTGCCAGTAGTATCGCCCAAAAGGCGGGACAATTCTTC. Translated: CASSIAQKAGQFF.